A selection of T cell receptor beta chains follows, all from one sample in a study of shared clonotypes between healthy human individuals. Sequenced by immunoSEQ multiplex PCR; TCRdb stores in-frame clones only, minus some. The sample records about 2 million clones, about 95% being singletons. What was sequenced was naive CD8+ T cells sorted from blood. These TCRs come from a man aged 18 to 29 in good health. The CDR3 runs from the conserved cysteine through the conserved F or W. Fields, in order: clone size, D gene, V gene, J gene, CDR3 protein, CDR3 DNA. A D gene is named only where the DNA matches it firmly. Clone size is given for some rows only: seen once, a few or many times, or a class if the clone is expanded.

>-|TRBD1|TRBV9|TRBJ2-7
CASSAEGAPTDEQYF
TGTGCCAGCAGCGCTGAGGGGGCCCCGACGGACGAGCAGTACTTC
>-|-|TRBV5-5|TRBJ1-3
CASSLEGATGNTIYF
TGTGCCAGCAGCTTGGAAGGGGCGACAGGAAACACCATATATTTT
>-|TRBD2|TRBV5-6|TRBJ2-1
CASSSLAGETYNEQFF
TGTGCCAGCAGCTCTTTAGCGGGAGAGACCTACAATGAGCAGTTCTTC
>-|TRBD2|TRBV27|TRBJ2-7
CASSLSGGSPYEQYF
TGTGCCAGCAGTTTATCGGGGGGGTCCCCTTACGAGCAGTACTTC
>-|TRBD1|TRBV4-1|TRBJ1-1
CASSQAPRQGGTEAFF
TGCGCCAGCAGCCAAGCCCCCAGACAGGGTGGGACTGAAGCTTTCTTT
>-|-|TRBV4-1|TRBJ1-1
CASSLETAMNTEAFF
TGCGCCAGCAGCCTAGAGACAGCCATGAACACTGAAGCTTTCTTT
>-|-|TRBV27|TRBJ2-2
CASRTGTSLSGELFF
TGTGCCAGCCGGACCGGGACTTCCTTGAGCGGGGAGCTGTTTTTT
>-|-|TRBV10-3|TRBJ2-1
CAISEPLAGVSSREQFF
TGTGCCATCAGTGAGCCGCTAGCCGGGGTTAGTTCTCGGGAGCAGTTCTTC
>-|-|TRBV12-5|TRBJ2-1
CASGQRQDEQFF
TGTGCTAGTGGTCAACGACAGGATGAGCAGTTCTTC
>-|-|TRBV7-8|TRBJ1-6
CASSLGGGPLHF
TGTGCCAGCAGCTTAGGTGGGGGACCCCTCCACTTT
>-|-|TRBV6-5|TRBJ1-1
CASSYFQGSEAFF
TGTGCCAGCAGTTACTTCCAGGGTTCTGAAGCTTTCTTT
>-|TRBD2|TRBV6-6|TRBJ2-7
CASSSPGTSGYEQYF
TGTGCCAGCAGTTCCCCCGGGACTAGCGGTTACGAGCAGTACTTC
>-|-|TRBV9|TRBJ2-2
CASSGELGVTGELFF
TGTGCCAGCAGCGGAGAACTAGGGGTAACCGGGGAGCTGTTTTTT
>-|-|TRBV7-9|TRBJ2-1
CASSLTENEQFF
TGTGCCAGCAGCTTGACAGAAAATGAGCAGTTCTTC
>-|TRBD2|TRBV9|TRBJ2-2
CASSASGGASGELFF
TGTGCCAGCAGCGCTAGCGGGGGGGCCTCCGGGGAGCTGTTTTTT
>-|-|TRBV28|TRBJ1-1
CASSSDMLMNTEAFF
TGTGCCAGCAGCTCGGACATGCTCATGAACACTGAAGCTTTCTTT
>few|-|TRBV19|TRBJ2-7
CASSIGNEQYF
TGTGCCAGTAGTATCGGGAACGAGCAGTACTTC
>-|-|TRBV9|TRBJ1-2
CASSVDTTNGYTF
TGTGCCAGCAGCGTAGACACGACAAATGGCTACACCTTC
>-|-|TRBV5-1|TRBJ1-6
CASSLNFNSPLHF
TGCGCCAGCAGCTTGAATTTTAATTCACCCCTCCACTTT
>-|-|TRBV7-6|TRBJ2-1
CASSGSFGDSYNEQFF
TGTGCCAGCAGCGGGTCATTCGGGGACTCCTACAATGAGCAGTTCTTC
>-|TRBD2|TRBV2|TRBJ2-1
CASSDAASGDNEQFF
TGTGCCAGCAGTGACGCGGCTAGCGGAGACAATGAGCAGTTCTTC
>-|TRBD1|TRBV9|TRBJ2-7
CASSVVGGHEQYF
TGTGCCAGCAGCGTAGTAGGGGGCCACGAGCAGTACTTC
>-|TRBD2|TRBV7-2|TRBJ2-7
CASSPSVREGYEQYF
TGTGCCAGCAGCCCGTCTGTGCGGGAGGGTTACGAGCAGTACTTC
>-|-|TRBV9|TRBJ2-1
CASSVAQGAAGWEQFF
TGTGCCAGCAGCGTAGCACAAGGGGCGGCAGGGTGGGAGCAGTTCTTC
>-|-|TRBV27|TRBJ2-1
CASSFSYNEQFF
TGTGCCAGCAGTTTCTCCTACAATGAGCAGTTCTTC
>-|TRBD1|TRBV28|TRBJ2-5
CASSPTGLETQYF
TGTGCCAGCAGTCCGACAGGGCTGGAGACCCAGTACTTC
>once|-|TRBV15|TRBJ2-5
CATSRDRGQETQYF
TGTGCCACCAGCAGAGACAGGGGCCAAGAGACCCAGTACTTC
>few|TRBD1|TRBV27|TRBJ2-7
CASSFGTAYEQYF
TGTGCCAGCAGTTTCGGGACAGCCTACGAGCAGTACTTC
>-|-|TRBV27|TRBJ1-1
CASKTGNTEAFF
TGTGCCAGCAAGACAGGGAACACTGAAGCTTTCTTT
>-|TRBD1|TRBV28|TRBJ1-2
CASRGQSNYGYTF
TGTGCCAGCAGGGGACAGTCAAACTATGGCTACACCTTC
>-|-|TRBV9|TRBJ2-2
CASSPTVNGELFF
TGTGCCAGCAGCCCGACGGTCAATGGGGAGCTGTTTTTT
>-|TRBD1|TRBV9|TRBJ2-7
CASSVETGQPQYF
TGTGCCAGCAGCGTAGAAACGGGACAGCCGCAGTACTTC
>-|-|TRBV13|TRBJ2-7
CASSFPQGKVGEQYF
TGTGCCAGCAGCTTTCCCCAGGGGAAAGTAGGGGAGCAGTACTTC
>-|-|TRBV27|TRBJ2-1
CASSLASLGNEQFF
TGTGCCAGCAGTTTAGCCTCCCTTGGCAATGAGCAGTTCTTC
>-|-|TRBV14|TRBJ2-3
CASSQVTGTDTQYF
TGTGCCAGCAGCCAAGTAACAGGGACAGATACGCAGTATTTT
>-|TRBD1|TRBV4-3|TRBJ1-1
CASRARTGPTAEAFF
TGCGCCAGCCGCGCGCGGACAGGCCCGACCGCTGAAGCTTTCTTT
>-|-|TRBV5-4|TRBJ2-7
CASSLEAYEQYF
TGTGCCAGCAGCCTAGAAGCCTACGAGCAGTACTTC
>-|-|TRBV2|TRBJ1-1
CASAFGEETEAFF
TGTGCCAGTGCCTTTGGGGAGGAAACTGAAGCTTTCTTT
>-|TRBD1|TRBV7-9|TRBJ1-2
CASSPPGQDFTGYTF
TGTGCCAGCAGTCCTCCCGGACAGGACTTTACGGGCTACACCTTC